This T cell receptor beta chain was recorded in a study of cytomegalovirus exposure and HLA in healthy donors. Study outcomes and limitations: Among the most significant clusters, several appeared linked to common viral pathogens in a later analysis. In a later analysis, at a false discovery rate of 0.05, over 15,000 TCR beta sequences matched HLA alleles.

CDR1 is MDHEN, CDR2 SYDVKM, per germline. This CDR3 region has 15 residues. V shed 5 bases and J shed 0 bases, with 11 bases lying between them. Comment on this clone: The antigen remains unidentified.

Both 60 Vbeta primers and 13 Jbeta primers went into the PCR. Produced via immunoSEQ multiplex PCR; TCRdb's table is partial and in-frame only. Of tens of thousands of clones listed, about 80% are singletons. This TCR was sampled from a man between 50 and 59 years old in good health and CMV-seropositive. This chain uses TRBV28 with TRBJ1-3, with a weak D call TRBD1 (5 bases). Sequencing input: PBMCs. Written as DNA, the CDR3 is TGTGCCAGCAGTCCCAGGGCGGCCTCTGGAAACACCATATATTTT. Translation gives CASSPRAASGNTIYF.